This entry concerns a single TCR beta chain. What this receptor recognizes is not known. No much larger clone exists at a distance of one base, and base qualities are not known. Sequencing was performed on an Illumina HiSeq 2000. Multiplex PCR amplification was used to generate the TCR beta chain libraries. High-throughput sequencing was used to analyze the amplified TCR beta chain products. TCRdb redid the processing of the public reads, applying fastp at Q25 and MiXCR, and retained in-frame beta chains. Under each unique CDR3 protein, matching rows form one entry showing the most common genes and DNA. A total of 140,000 or so distinct CDR3 sequences appear in this sample, approximately 30% of them only once. Roughly 2.2% of the sample is in the top ten clones. V and J are truncated by 1 base and 0 bases respectively, leaving an intervening sequence of 19 bases. The germline V gene provides CDR1 KGHSH and CDR2 LQKENI. The CDR3 runs 19 residues from the cysteine to the phenylalanine. Only the CDR3 region is kept as DNA, spanning 57 bases read in frame from base 1.

The lymph node samples were taken from the axillary draining lymph nodes of breast cancer patients. This sample was included in a study of breast tumors, draining lymph nodes, adjacent tissues (TCRdb year 2016). Some background on the complete study: Breast cancer patients provided tumor, adjacent nontumor tissue and axillary lymph nodes, and the study compared the TCR beta repertoires across these three sources. In human breast cancer, the study set out to evaluate how tumor, surrounding tissue and draining lymph node repertoires relate to one another and whether T cells may move between these sites. Overall study results and their limits: T-cell repertoire diversity in tumors was found to be lower than in lymph nodes but higher than in nontumor tissue, and preferential V and J gene usage was observed. Rather than being directly demonstrated, the conclusion that tumor T cells originate in lymph nodes was presented as consistent with a hypothesis. Tumor and nontumor tissue repertoires were found to be significantly more similar in luminal-like than in basal-like breast cancer. A scenario in which most tumor T cells derive from the lymph node and then expand within tumor tissue was judged to be consistent with the data.

The origin of this receptor is a female donor with breast cancer. Some clones in this sample may be carry-over from other donors' samples. The specimen sequenced was axillary lymph node tissue. The V gene is TRBV18 and the J gene is TRBJ2-1; the D gene is not confidently resolved. The CDR3: CASSPQVAAPSSSYNEQFF. The DNA is as follows: TGTGCCAGCTCACCACAGGTAGCCGCTCCCTCAAGCTCCTACAATGAGCAGTTCTTC.